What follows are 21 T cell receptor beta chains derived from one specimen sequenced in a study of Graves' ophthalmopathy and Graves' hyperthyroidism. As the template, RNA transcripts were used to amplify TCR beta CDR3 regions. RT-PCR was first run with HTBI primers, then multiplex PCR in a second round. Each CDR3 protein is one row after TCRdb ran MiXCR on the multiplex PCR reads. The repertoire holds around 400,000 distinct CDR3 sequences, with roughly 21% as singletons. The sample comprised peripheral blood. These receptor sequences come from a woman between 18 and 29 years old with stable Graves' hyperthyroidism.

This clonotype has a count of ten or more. The CDR3 DNA is TGTGCCTGGAGTACCGGTCAGCCCCAGCATTTT. Translation: CAWSTGQPQHF. The chain joins TRBV30 to TRBJ1-5; D gene unclear. This CDR3 comprises 11 residues. The V gene's germline CDR1 is GTSNPN and CDR2 SVGIG (reference sequence). Trimming removed 2 bases from V and 6 bases from J, with 5 bases in between.

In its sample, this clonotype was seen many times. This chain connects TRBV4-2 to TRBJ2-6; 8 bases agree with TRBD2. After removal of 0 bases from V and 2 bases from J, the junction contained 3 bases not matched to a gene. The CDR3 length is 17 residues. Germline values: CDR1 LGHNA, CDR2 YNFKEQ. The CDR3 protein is CASSQDWTSTGANVLTF. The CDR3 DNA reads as TGTGCCAGCAGCCAAGATTGGACTAGCACTGGGGCCAACGTCCTGACTTTC.

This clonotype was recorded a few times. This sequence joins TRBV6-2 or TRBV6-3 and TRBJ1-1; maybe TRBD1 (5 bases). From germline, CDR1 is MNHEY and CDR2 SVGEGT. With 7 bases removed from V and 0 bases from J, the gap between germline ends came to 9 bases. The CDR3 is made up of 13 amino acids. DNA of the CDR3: TGTGCCAGCACCGCGGGGGTGAACACTGAAGCTTTCTTT. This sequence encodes CASTAGVNTEAFF.

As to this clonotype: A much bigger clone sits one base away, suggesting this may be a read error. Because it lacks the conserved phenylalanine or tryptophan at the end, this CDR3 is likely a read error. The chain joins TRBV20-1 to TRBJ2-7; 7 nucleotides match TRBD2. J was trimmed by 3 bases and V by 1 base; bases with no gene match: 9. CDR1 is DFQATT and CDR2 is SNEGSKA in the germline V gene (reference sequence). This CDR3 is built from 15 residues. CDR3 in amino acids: CSARGSGGINYEQYS. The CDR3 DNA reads TGCAGTGCTAGAGGTTCGGGAGGAATCAACTACGAGCAGTACTCC.

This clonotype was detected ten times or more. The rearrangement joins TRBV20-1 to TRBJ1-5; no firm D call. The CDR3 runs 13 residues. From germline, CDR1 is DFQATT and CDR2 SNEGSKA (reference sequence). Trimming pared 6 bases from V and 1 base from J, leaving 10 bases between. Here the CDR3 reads CSAATQSNQPQHF. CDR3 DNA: TGCAGTGCAGCGACACAGAGCAATCAGCCCCAGCATTTT.

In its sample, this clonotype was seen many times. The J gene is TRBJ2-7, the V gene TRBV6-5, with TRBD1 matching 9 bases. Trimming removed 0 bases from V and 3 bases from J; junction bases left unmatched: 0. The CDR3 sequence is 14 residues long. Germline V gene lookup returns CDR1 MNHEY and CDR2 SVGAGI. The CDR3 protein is CASSYSGQGYEQYF. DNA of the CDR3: TGTGCCAGCAGTTACTCGGGACAGGGCTACGAGCAGTACTTC.

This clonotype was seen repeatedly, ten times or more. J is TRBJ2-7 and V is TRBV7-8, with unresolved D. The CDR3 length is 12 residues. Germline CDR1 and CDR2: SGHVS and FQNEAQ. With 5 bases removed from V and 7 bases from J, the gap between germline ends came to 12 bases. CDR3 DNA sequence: TGTGCCAGCAGCCCCCAGATGAGGGAGCAGTACTTC. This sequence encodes CASSPQMREQYF.

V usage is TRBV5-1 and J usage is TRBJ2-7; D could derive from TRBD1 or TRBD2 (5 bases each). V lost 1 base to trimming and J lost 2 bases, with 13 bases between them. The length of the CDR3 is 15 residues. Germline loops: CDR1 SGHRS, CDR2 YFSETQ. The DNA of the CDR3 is TGCGCCAGCAGCTTGATGGGGAGAGGGGCCTACGAGCAGTACTTC. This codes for CASSLMGRGAYEQYF.

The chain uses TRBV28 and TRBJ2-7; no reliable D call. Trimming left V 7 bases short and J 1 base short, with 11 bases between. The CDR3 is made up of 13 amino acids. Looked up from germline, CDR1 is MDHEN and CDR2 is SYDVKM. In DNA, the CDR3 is TGTGCCAGCAACGAAGGCAATTCCTACGAGCAGTACTTC. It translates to CASNEGNSYEQYF.

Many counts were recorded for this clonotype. The CDR3, as DNA: TGTGCCAGCTCACCAATCAAGGGGCAACAAGAGACCCAGTACTTC. The encoded protein is CASSPIKGQQETQYF. The chain carries TRBV18 and TRBJ2-5, with D perhaps TRBD1 (5 bases). The CDR3 runs to 15 residues. V was cut by 2 bases and J by 2 bases, with 12 bases left in between. In germline, CDR1 is KGHSH, CDR2 LQKENI.

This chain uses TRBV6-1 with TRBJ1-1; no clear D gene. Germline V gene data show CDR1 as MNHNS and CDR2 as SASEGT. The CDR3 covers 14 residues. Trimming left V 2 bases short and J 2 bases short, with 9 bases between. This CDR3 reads CASSEIRYNTEAFF. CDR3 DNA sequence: TGTGCCAGCAGTGAAATCAGATACAACACTGAAGCTTTCTTT.

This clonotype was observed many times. CDR3 bases: TGTGCCAGCAAGGGGAGCGGGAACGAGCAGTACTTC. This sequence encodes CASKGSGNEQYF. This chain connects TRBV7-6 to TRBJ2-7; 7 bases match TRBD2. CDR3 length: 12 residues. The ends lost 7 bases at V and 5 bases at J; junction bases unmatched: 5. CDR1 and CDR2 from the germline V gene are SGHVS and FNYEAQ.

CDR3: CSARIGQGGPNYGYTF. The CDR3 DNA follows: TGCAGTGCTAGGATCGGGCAGGGTGGACCTAACTATGGCTACACCTTC. This chain uses TRBV20-1 with TRBJ1-2, with D possibly TRBD1 on 5 matching bases. The CDR3 is 16 residues long. V gave up 3 bases and J gave up 0 bases, with 17 bases separating them. The germline gives CDR1 DFQATT, CDR2 SNEGSKA (reference sequence).

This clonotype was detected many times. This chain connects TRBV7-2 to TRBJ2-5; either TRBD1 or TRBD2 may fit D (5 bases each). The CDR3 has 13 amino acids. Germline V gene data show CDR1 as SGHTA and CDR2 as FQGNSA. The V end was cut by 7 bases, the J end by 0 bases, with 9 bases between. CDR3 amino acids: CASNRDHQETQYF. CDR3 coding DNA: TGTGCCAGCAACCGGGACCACCAAGAGACCCAGTACTTC.

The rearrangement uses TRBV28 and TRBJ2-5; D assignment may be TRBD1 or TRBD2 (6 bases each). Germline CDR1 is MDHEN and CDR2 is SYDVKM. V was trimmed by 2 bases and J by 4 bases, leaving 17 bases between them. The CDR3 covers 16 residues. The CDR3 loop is CASSLRRGRLRETQYF. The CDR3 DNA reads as TGTGCCAGCAGTTTACGCCGGGGGCGGCTGCGAGAGACCCAGTACTTC.

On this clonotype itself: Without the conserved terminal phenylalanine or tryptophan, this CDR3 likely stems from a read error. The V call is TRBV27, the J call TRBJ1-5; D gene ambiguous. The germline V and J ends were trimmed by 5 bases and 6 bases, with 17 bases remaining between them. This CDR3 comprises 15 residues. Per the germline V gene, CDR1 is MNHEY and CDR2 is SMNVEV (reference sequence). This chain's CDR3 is CASSMSAARLQPQHV. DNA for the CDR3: TGTGCCAGCAGTATGTCCGCGGCGCGTCTTCAGCCCCAGCATGTT.

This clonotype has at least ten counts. The CDR3 loop is CASSYPPMGTGDTEAFF. The DNA of the CDR3 is TGTGCCAGCAGCTACCCGCCCATGGGGACAGGGGACACTGAAGCTTTCTTT. This rearrangement joins TRBV12-3 or TRBV12-4 to TRBJ1-1, with 10 bases that match TRBD1. V lost 6 bases to trimming and J lost 3 bases; unmatched junction nucleotides: 13. The CDR3 totals 17 residues.

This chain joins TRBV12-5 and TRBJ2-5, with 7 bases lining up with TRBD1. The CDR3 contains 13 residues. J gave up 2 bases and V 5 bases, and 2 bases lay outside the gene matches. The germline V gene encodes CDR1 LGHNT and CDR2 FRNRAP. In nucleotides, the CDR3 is TGTGCTAGTGGTATGGGACAGCAAGAGACCCAGTACTTC. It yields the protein CASGMGQQETQYF.

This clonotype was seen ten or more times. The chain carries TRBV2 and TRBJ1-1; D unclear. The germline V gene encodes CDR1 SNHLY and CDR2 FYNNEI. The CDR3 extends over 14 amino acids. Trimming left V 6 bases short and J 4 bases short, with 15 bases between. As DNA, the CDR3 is TGTGCCAGCAGCGTTCTGGGGAGAGGCACTGAAGCTTTCTTT. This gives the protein CASSVLGRGTEAFF. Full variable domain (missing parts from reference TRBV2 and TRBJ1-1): EPEVTQTPSHQVTQMGQEVILRCVPISNHLYFYWYRQILGQKVEFLVSFYNNEISEKSEIFDDQFSVERPDGSNFTLKIRSTKLEDSAMYFCASSVLGRGTEAFFGQGTRLTVV.

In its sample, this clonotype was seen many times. The CDR3 DNA reads as TGTGCCAGCAGTCAAACACGTTTCTACGAGCAGTACTTC. Amino acids: CASSQTRFYEQYF. The V call is TRBV12-3 or TRBV12-4, the J call TRBJ2-7, with D unclear. This CDR3 is built from 13 residues. Trimming removed 5 bases at V and 3 bases at J, with 11 bases between.

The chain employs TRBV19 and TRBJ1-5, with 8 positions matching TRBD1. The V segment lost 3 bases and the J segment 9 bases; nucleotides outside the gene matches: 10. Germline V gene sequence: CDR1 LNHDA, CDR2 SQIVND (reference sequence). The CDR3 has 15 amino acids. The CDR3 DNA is TGTGCCAGTAGTATCGGCCAGGGGGCCGGAGCGCCCCAGCATTTT. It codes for CASSIGQGAGAPQHF. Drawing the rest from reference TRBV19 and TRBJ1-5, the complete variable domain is DGGITQSPKYLFRKEGQNVTLSCEQNLNHDAMYWYRQDPGQGLRLIYYSQIVNDFQKGDIAEGYSVSREKKESFPLTVTSAQKNPTAFYLCASSIGQGAGAPQHFGDGTRLSIL.